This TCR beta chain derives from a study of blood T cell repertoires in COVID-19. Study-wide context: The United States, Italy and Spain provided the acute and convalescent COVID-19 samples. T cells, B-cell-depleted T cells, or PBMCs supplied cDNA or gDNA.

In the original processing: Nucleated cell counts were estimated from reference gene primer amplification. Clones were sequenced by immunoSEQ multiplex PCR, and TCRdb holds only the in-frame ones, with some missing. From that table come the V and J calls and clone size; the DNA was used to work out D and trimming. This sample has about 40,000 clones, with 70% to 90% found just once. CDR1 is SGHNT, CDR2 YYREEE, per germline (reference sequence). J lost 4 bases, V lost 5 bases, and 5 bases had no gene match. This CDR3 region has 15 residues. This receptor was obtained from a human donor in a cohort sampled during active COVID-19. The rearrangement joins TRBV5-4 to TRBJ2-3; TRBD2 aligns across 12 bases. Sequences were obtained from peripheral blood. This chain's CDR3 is CASRPTSGGSDTQYF. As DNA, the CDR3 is TGTGCCAGCAGACCTACTAGCGGGGGGTCAGATACGCAGTATTTT.